Below are 8 T cell receptor beta chains sequenced from a single sample in a study of T cells in Graves' hyperthyroidism and ophthalmopathy. It was RNA transcripts that yielded the amplified TCR beta CDR3 regions. First-round RT-PCR targeting the TCR CDR3 was performed with the HTBI primer set. MiXCR, run by TCRdb on the multiplex PCR reads, gives a single entry per CDR3 protein. The table lists 550,000 to 800,000 distinct CDR3 sequences, about a sixth of them singletons. The source material was blood. These receptors all come from a man between 18 and 29 years old with Graves' hyperthyroidism.

The chain joins TRBV2 to TRBJ2-3; D remains ambiguous. Trimming left V 6 bases short and J 8 bases short, with 12 bases between. From germline, CDR1 is SNHLY and CDR2 FYNNEI. The CDR3 spans 12 residues. CDR3 in amino acids: CASRDPSVTQYF. CDR3 in DNA: TGTGCCAGCAGGGACCCATCAGTTACGCAGTATTTT.

The CDR3 here is CASSGQRVGEQYF. CDR3 DNA: TGTGCCAGCTCAGGGCAAAGGGTAGGCGAGCAGTACTTC. V usage is TRBV18 and J usage is TRBJ2-7, with D hard to call. The CDR3 has 13 residues. Looked up from germline, CDR1 is KGHSH and CDR2 is LQKENI. Trimming shortened V by 5 bases and J by 6 bases, and 14 bases separated the two germline ends.

This clonotype appeared many times. V gene TRBV28 combines with J gene TRBJ2-7, with TRBD1 as a possible D gene (6 bases). CDR1 is MDHEN, CDR2 SYDVKM, per germline. The CDR3 is 12 residues long. V gave up 8 bases and J gave up 6 bases, with 14 bases separating them. This chain's CDR3 is CASRLQGSEQYF. CDR3 DNA: TGTGCCAGCCGACTTCAGGGGTCCGAGCAGTACTTC.

This clonotype was seen ten or more times. The CDR3: CASSSNDEQYF. The CDR3 coding sequence is TGTGCCAGCAGTTCAAACGACGAGCAGTACTTC. The genes are TRBV6-1 and TRBJ2-7; D gene ambiguous. From germline, CDR1 is MNHNS and CDR2 SASEGT. V dropped 5 bases and J dropped 5 bases, with 7 bases sitting between them. The CDR3 extends over 11 amino acids.

This chain connects TRBV28 to TRBJ1-5, with 7 positions matching TRBD1. The CDR3 totals 13 residues. Looked up from germline, CDR1 is MDHEN and CDR2 is SYDVKM. The V gene end was trimmed by 8 bases and the J gene end by 7 bases; junction bases not matched to a gene: 8. The CDR3 sequence is CASQGDHYQPQHF. The CDR3 coding sequence is TGTGCCAGCCAGGGGGACCACTACCAGCCCCAGCATTTT.

This clonotype was found a few times. V usage is TRBV3-1 and J usage is TRBJ2-4; 9 bases fit TRBD2. This CDR3 is 18 amino acids long. Germline V gives CDR1 LGHDT, CDR2 YNNKEL (reference sequence). Germline trimming cut 1 base from V and 1 base from J; bases unmatched to any gene: 8. CDR3 coding DNA: TGTGCCAGCAGCCAAGGACTAGCGGTCGACTTGGCCAAAAACATTCAGTACTTC. Translated: CASSQGLAVDLAKNIQYF. The variable domain in full, completed from reference TRBV3-1 and TRBJ2-4, reads DTAVSQTPKYLVTQMGNDKSIKCEQNLGHDTMYWYKQDSKKFLKIMFSYNNKELIINETVPNRFSPKSPDKAHLNLHINSLELGDSAVYFCASSQGLAVDLAKNIQYFGAGTRLSVL.

This clonotype was seen repeatedly, ten times or more. V usage is TRBV7-8 and J usage is TRBJ1-1; 8 bases are shared with TRBD1. The germline V gene has CDR1 SGHVS and CDR2 FQNEAQ. The ends lost 3 bases at V and 5 bases at J; junction bases unmatched: 5. CDR3 size: 14 residues. The CDR3 sequence: CASSLGTGRTEAFF. DNA for the CDR3: TGTGCCAGCAGCTTGGGGACAGGCCGAACTGAAGCTTTCTTT.

This clonotype has ten or more counts. In DNA form, the CDR3 reads TGTGCCAGCATTCACGGTTTAGGGAGCGGCCAGAACACTGAAGCTTTCTTT. This gives the protein CASIHGLGSGQNTEAFF. The genes are TRBV2 and TRBJ1-1, with no clear D. V was pared by 7 bases and J by 1 base, with 22 bases between. Germline V gene lookup returns CDR1 SNHLY and CDR2 FYNNEI. The CDR3 extends over 17 amino acids.